A few counts support the clone carrying this T cell receptor beta chain. The antigen is undetermined. The CDR3 contains 13 residues. Germline V gives CDR1 MRHNA, CDR2 SNTAGT. Trimming removed 5 bases at V and 9 bases at J, with 13 bases between. This sample was included in a study of post-analysis software for immune sequencing data. Across the study: Progressive-relapsing, secondary progressive and relapsing-remitting multiple sclerosis were among the disease courses included.

Included in the TCR beta cDNA libraries were unique molecular identifiers. T cells numbering roughly 0.9 to 11 million gave rise to about 540,000 cDNA molecules. TCRdb re-called the PCR reads with MiXCR, one entry per CDR3 protein. The sample lists hundreds of thousands of distinct CDR3 sequences, about 27% occurring once. Study-level results: Under F measure analysis, samples from one preparation batch co-clustered strongly. Compared against controls, patients with multiple sclerosis displayed significantly lower normalized Chao1 diversity. When patients were compared with controls, about five TRBV segments were more frequent, TRBV5-6, TRBV5-1 and TRBV20-1 among them.

The chain uses TRBV6-4 and TRBJ2-2; D is uncertain. This TCR was recovered from a girl under 18 with multiple sclerosis. Sequenced input: blood. Here the CDR3 reads CASSPQAHRELFF. CDR3 sequence (DNA): TGTGCCAGCAGTCCCCAAGCCCACCGGGAGCTGTTTTTT.